The sequence of this T cell receptor beta chain was determined in a study of blood T cell repertoires in COVID-19. Study summary: PBMCs, B-cell-depleted T cells, or T cells were the source of the cDNA or gDNA that made up the material.

Original data processing: Amplified reference gene primers provided the basis for estimating nucleated cell counts. Assay: immunoSEQ multiplex PCR; the TCRdb copy retains only in-frame clones and omits some. That table furnishes V, J and clone size, whereas the DNA furnished D and trimming. The sample has over 150,000 clones, approximately 84% seen once; the top ten hold about 6.4%. Between the trimmed V and J ends, which lost 6 bases and 4 bases, there was a span of 12 bases. CDR1 and CDR2 (germline): MNHEY, SVGAGI. CDR3 size: 14 residues. The source is a human donor in a cohort sampled during active COVID-19. The J gene is TRBJ1-4, the V gene TRBV6-5, with D perhaps matching TRBD1 (6 bases). Sequences were obtained from peripheral blood. CDR3: CASSRGQLNEKLFF. Here the CDR3 DNA reads TGTGCCAGCAGCCGTGGACAGCTTAATGAAAAACTGTTTTTT.